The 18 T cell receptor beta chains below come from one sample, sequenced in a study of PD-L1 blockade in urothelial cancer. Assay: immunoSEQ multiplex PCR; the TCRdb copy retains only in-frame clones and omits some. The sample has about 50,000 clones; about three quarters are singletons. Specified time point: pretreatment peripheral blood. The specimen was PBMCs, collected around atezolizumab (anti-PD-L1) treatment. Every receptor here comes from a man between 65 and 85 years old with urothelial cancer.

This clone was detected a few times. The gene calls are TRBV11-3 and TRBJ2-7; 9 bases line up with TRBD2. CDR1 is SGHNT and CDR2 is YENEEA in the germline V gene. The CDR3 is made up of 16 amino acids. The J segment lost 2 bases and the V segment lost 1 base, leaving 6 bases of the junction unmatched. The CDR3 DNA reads TGTGCCAGCAGCTTAGGGGGCGGGAGGGGCGCCTACGAGCAGTACTTC. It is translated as CASSLGGGRGAYEQYF.

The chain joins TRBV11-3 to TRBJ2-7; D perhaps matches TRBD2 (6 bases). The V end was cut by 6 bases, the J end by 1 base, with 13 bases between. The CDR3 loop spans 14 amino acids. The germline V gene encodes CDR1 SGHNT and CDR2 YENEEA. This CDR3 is CASRTGEGSYEQYF. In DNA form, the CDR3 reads TGTGCCAGCAGAACGGGAGAAGGATCCTACGAGCAGTACTTC.

The CDR3 nucleotides read TGTGCCACCCGCCGGACAGCGATTAGCTTGGGTCAAGAGACCCAGTACTTC. Translated, it gives CATRRTAISLGQETQYF. The rearrangement joins TRBV27 to TRBJ2-5; tentative D call: TRBD1 (6 bases). V gave up 10 bases and J gave up 2 bases, with 26 bases separating them. The V gene's germline CDR1 is MNHEY and CDR2 SMNVEV (reference sequence). The CDR3 sequence is 17 residues long.

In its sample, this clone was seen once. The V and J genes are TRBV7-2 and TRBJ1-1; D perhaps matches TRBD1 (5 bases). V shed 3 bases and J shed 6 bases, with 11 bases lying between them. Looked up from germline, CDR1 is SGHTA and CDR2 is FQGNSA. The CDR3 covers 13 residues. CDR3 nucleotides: TGTGCCAGCAGCTTTTTCGACAGCCCTGAAGCTTTCTTT. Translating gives CASSFFDSPEAFF.

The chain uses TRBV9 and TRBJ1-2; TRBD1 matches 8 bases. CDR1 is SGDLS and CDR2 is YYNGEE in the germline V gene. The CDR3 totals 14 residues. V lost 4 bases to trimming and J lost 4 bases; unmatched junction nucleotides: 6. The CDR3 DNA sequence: TGTGCCAGCAGCCCGGACGGACAGGGCTATGGCTACACCTTC. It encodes CASSPDGQGYGYTF.

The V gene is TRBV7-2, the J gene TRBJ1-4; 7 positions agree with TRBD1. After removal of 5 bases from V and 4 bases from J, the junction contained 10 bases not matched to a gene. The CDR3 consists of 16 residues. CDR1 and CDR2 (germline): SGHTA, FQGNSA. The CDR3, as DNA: TGTGCCAGCAGCCCCCTGAGGGGGCAAGTTAATGAAAAACTGTTTTTT. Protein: CASSPLRGQVNEKLFF.

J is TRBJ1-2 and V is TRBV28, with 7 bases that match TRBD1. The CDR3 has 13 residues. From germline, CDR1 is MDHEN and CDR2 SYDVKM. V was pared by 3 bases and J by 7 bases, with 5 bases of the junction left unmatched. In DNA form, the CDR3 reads TGTGCCAGCAGTTTTCAAGGGGGCGGTGGCTACACCTTC. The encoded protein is CASSFQGGGGYTF.

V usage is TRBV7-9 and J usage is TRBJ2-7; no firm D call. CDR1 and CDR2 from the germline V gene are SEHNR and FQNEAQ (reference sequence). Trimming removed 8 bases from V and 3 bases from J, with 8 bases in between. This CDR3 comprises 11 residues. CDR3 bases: TGTGCCAGCCGTGGGCGCTACGAGCAGTACTTC. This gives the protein CASRGRYEQYF.

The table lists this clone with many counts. Here the CDR3 DNA reads TGTGCCAGCAGCCGGAGGGGCTTCAGCACAGATACGCAGTATTTT. It yields the protein CASSRRGFSTDTQYF. This rearrangement joins TRBV14 to TRBJ2-3; TRBD2 might be the D (6 bases). The ends were cut back, 4 bases at V and 0 bases at J, with 11 bases in the middle. The CDR3 loop spans 15 amino acids. Germline lookup yields CDR1 SGHDN and CDR2 FVKESK.

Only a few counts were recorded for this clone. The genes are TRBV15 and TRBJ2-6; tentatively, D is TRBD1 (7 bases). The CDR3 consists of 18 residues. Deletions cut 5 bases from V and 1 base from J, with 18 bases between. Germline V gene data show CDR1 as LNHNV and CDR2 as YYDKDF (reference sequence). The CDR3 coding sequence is TGTGCCACCAGCGGACTACTGGGACAGTCGTCTGGGGCCAACGTCCTGACTTTC. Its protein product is CATSGLLGQSSGANVLTF.

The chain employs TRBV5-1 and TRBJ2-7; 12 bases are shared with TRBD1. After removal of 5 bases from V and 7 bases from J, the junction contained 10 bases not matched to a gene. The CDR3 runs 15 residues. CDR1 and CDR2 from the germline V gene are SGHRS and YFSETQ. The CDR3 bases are TGCGCCAGCAGGGGTAGGGGACAGGGGGCTGAAGAGCAGTACTTC. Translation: CASRGRGQGAEEQYF.

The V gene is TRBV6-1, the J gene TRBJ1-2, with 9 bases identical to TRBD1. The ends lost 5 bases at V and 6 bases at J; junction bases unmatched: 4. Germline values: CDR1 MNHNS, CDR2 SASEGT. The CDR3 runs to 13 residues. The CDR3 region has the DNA TGTGCCAGCAGTACTGGACAGGGGCATGGCTACACCTTC. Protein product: CASSTGQGHGYTF.

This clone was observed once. CDR3 in amino acids: CASSEGPPGPGTYEQYF. The CDR3 coding sequence is TGTGCCAGCAGTGAAGGTCCCCCGGGTCCCGGTACCTACGAGCAGTACTTC. The chain is built from TRBV2 and TRBJ2-7; unclear D gene. The CDR3 sequence is 17 residues long. Trimming shortened V by 1 base and J by 2 bases, and 18 bases separated the two germline ends. CDR1 and CDR2 from the germline V gene are SNHLY and FYNNEI.

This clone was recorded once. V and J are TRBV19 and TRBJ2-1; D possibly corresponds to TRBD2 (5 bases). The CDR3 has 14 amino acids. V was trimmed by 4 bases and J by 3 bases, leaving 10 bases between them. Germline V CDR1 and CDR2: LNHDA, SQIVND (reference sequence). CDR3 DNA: TGTGCCAGTAGTACCTACAGCGGCTACAATGAGCAGTTCTTC. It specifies CASSTYSGYNEQFF.

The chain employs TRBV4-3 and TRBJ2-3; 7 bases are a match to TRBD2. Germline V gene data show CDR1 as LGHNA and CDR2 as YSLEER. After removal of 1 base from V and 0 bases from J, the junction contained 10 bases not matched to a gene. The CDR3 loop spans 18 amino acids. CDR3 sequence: CASSQAAGVAPSTDTQYF. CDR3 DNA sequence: TGCGCCAGCAGCCAAGCGGCGGGGGTCGCTCCTAGCACAGATACGCAGTATTTT.

The CDR3: CASSRYIAGGDTQYF. The CDR3 DNA reads TGTGCCAGCAGCCGATACATTGCGGGTGGAGATACGCAGTATTTT. The rearrangement joins TRBV7-2 to TRBJ2-3, with a possible D match to TRBD2 (5 bases). Germline CDR1 and CDR2: SGHTA and FQGNSA. The CDR3 is 15 residues long. V lost 5 bases and J 5 bases, leaving 17 bases between the germline ends.

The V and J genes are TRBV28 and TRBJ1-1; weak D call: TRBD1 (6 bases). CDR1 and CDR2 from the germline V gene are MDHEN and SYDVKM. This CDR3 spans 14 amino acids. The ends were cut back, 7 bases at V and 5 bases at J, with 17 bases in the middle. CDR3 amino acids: CASTLGGGGTEAFF. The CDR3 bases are TGTGCCAGCACCCTAGGGGGAGGGGGGACTGAAGCTTTCTTT. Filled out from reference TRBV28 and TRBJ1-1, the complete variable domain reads DVKVTQSSRYLVKRTGEKVFLECVQDMDHENMFWYRQDPGLGLRLIYFSYDVKMKEKGDIPEGYSVSREKKERFSLILESASTNQTSMYLCASTLGGGGTEAFFGQGTRLTVV.

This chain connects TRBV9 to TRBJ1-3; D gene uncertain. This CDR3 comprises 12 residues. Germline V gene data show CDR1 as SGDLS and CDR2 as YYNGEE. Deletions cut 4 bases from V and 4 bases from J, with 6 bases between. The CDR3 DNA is TGTGCCAGCAGCCCCGGGGGAAACACCATATATTTT. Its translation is CASSPGGNTIYF.